This TCR beta chain appears in the sequencing data of a study of blood T cell repertoires in COVID-19. Overall study context: From the United States, Italy and Spain came samples of acute and convalescent COVID-19.

Everyone who took part was roughly 18 to 89 years old, and they came from about two dozen US areas. For recovered donors of Cohort 3, there were two negative PCRs, clearance, or symptom resolution. Original data processing: Reference gene primer amplification yielded estimated nucleated cell counts. The data were produced by immunoSEQ multiplex PCR, yet TCRdb's version contains in-frame clones alone and is incomplete. The DNA gave D and trimming, while V, J and clone size come from that table. This sample yields roughly 160,000 clones, of which less than 90% are seen a single time; 5.5% to 8.5% belongs to the top ten. This receptor was obtained from a woman aged 50 to 60 who had recovered from COVID-19. The sample was PBMCs or T cells enriched from blood (not recorded which).

CDR3 sequence reads: CASSPGTGFPDTQYF. The CDR3 bases are TGTGCCAGCAGCCCCGGGACAGGATTCCCAGATACGCAGTATTTT. V usage is TRBV28 and J usage is TRBJ2-3; TRBD1 aligns across 8 bases. Germline values: CDR1 MDHEN, CDR2 SYDVKM. CDR3 length: 15 residues. After removal of 6 bases from V and 4 bases from J, the junction contained 9 bases not matched to a gene.